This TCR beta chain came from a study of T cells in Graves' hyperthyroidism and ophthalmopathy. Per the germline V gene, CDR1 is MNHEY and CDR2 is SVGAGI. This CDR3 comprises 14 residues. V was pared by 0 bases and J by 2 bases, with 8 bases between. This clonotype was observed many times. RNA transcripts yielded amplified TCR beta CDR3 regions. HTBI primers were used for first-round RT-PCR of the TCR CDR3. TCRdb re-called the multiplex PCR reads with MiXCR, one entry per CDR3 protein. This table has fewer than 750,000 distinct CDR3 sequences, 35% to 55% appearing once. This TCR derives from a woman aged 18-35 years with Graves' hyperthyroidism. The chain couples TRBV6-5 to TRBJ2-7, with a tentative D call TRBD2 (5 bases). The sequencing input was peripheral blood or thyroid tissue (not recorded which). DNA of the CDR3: TGTGCCAGCAGTTACTCGAGGGCGCCCTACGAGCAGTACTTC. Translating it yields CASSYSRAPYEQYF.